The 23 T cell receptor beta chains below were found in one sample sequenced in a study of graft-versus-host responses after intestinal transplantation. Clones were sequenced by immunoSEQ multiplex PCR, and TCRdb holds only the in-frame ones, with some missing. Of about 90,000 clones detected, around 80% appear once; the ten largest clones hold 0.8% to 0.9%. These receptors have no identified antigens. This material consisted of unstimulated CD4+ T cells sorted from spleen or lymph node cells, taken before intestinal transplant. These TCRs come from a human donor who received an intestinal transplant.

This chain connects TRBV19 to TRBJ2-5, with TRBD2 identical over 7 bases. The end of the DNA fits TRBJ2-7 better, so the J call may be wrong. Germline CDR1 and CDR2: LNHDA and SQIVND (reference sequence). The CDR3 consists of 15 residues. The CDR3 DNA reads as TGTGCCAGTAGTACTGTGGGCCAGCGGGGCTACGAGCAGTACTTC. This sequence encodes CASSTVGQRGYEQYF.

This rearrangement joins TRBV27 to TRBJ2-1; TRBD2 aligns across 11 bases. Looked up from germline, CDR1 is MNHEY and CDR2 is SMNVEV (reference sequence). J gave up 8 bases and V 5 bases, and 5 bases lay outside the gene matches. There are 14 residues in the CDR3. CDR3 region: CASSHGLAGDEQFF. Written as DNA, the CDR3 is TGTGCCAGCAGTCACGGACTAGCGGGCGATGAGCAGTTCTTC.

The chain is built from TRBV5-1 and TRBJ1-4; perhaps TRBD1 as D (5 bases). This CDR3 contains 17 residues. Germline V gives CDR1 SGHRS, CDR2 YFSETQ. V was pared by 6 bases and J by 0 bases, with 18 bases between. CDR3 DNA: TGCGCCAGCACCCCTGGGGGGACTCCGACAACTAATGAAAAACTGTTTTTT. This translates into CASTPGGTPTTNEKLFF. Filled out from reference TRBV5-1 and TRBJ1-4, the complete variable domain reads KAGVTQTPRYLIKTRGQQVTLSCSPISGHRSVSWYQQTPGQGLQFLFEYFSETQRNKGNFPGRFSGRQFSNSRSEMNVSTLELGDSALYLCASTPGGTPTTNEKLFFGSGTQLSVL.

V and J are TRBV18 and TRBJ2-7, with TRBD2 as a possible D gene (6 bases). The CDR3 length is 15 residues. Germline CDR1 is KGHSH and CDR2 is LQKENI. Trimming removed 5 bases at V and 3 bases at J, with 17 bases between. The CDR3 region has the DNA TGTGCCAGCTCAAGGTCCGGCGGGACGAACTACGAGCAGTACTTC. It specifies CASSRSGGTNYEQYF.

This clone was counted between two and nine times. The rearrangement joins TRBV15 to TRBJ1-5; unclear D gene. CDR3 length: 15 amino acids. Trimming pared 5 bases from V and 4 bases from J, leaving 15 bases between. Germline CDR1 is LNHNV and CDR2 is YYDKDF (reference sequence). CDR3 protein: CATSPGGVLNQPQHF. The CDR3, as DNA: TGTGCCACCAGCCCAGGCGGGGTTCTGAATCAGCCCCAGCATTTT.

CDR3 coding DNA: TGTGCCAGTAGTATGGTAGGGCGCATGGAGGGGCAGTACTTC. Its protein product is CASSMVGRMEGQYF. This sequence joins TRBV19 and TRBJ2-7; a possible D gene is TRBD2 (6 bases). Germline CDR1 is LNHDA and CDR2 is SQIVND (reference sequence). Deletions cut 3 bases from V and 9 bases from J, with 18 bases between. The CDR3 runs 14 residues.

The V call is TRBV28, the J call TRBJ1-5; D not resolved. CDR1 and CDR2 from the germline V gene are MDHEN and SYDVKM. V was pared by 6 bases and J by 0 bases, with 15 bases between. CDR3 length: 16 residues. The CDR3 reads CASSPWRTFSNQPQHF. Written as DNA, the CDR3 is TGTGCCAGCAGCCCCTGGAGGACGTTTAGCAATCAGCCCCAGCATTTT.

This clone has more than one count but fewer than ten. The chain is built from TRBV6-6 and TRBJ2-5; TRBD2 aligns across 11 bases. Per germline, CDR1 MNHNY and CDR2 SVGAGI (reference sequence). Losses at the gene ends were 5 bases for V and 6 bases for J; bases not matched to a gene: 8. This CDR3 comprises 15 residues. CDR3 region: CASSPRLAGIQTQYF. Written as DNA, the CDR3 is TGTGCCAGCAGTCCTAGACTAGCGGGAATACAGACCCAGTACTTC.

This chain links TRBV9 with TRBJ1-6; TRBD1 might be the D (5 bases). This CDR3 has 15 residues. Germline CDR1 and CDR2: SGDLS and YYNGEE. Trimming shortened V by 2 bases and J by 8 bases, and 14 bases separated the two germline ends. The CDR3 nucleotides are TGTGCCAGCAGCGTTAGTGACAGTAAATATTCACCCCTCCACTTT. It is translated as CASSVSDSKYSPLHF.

The DNA for the CDR3 is TGCGCCAGTCACGGACTAGCGGGGGTCACAGATACGCAGTATTTT. Protein: CASHGLAGVTDTQYF. V usage is TRBV5-1 and J usage is TRBJ2-3; TRBD2 aligns across 13 bases. CDR1 is SGHRS, CDR2 YFSETQ, per germline. Trimming removed 8 bases from V and 2 bases from J; junction bases left unmatched: 5. This CDR3 spans 15 amino acids.

This sequence joins TRBV7-8 and TRBJ1-6; D gene uncertain. The CDR3 is made up of 15 amino acids. Germline assignment: CDR1 SGHVS and CDR2 FQNEAQ. Trimming pared 4 bases from V and 5 bases from J, leaving 12 bases between. Here the CDR3 reads CASSSEQINNSPLHF. CDR3 nucleotide sequence: TGTGCCAGCAGCTCAGAACAAATTAATAATTCACCCCTCCACTTT.

The chain combines TRBV30 with TRBJ2-2, with unresolved D. This CDR3 is built from 11 residues. V was shortened by 2 bases and J by 8 bases, with 6 bases between the two germline ends. CDR1 and CDR2 from the germline V gene are GTSNPN and SVGIG (reference sequence). Here the CDR3 reads CAWSLAGELFF. The CDR3 region has the DNA TGTGCCTGGAGTTTGGCAGGGGAGCTGTTTTTT.

The rearrangement links TRBV7-6 to TRBJ2-5, with 13 nucleotides matching TRBD2. Germline-derived CDR1 and CDR2 are SGHVS and FNYEAQ. The V gene end was trimmed by 2 bases and the J gene end by 0 bases; junction bases not matched to a gene: 9. The CDR3 sequence is 19 residues long. CDR3 nucleotide sequence: TGTGCCAGCAGCTTACCCGCCGGGACTAGCGGGGTAAACCAAGAGACCCAGTACTTC. This translates into CASSLPAGTSGVNQETQYF.

This CDR3 reads CASSRTGLETQYF. The CDR3 nucleotides read TGTGCCAGCAGCCGGACAGGCTTAGAGACCCAGTACTTC. V is TRBV6-1 and J is TRBJ2-5, with 7 bases that match TRBD1. CDR1 is MNHNS, CDR2 SASEGT, per germline. V lost 6 bases and J lost 4; bases outside the gene matches: 5. This CDR3 has 13 amino acids.

The chain links TRBV21-1 to TRBJ2-1; the DNA was not compared with TRBD2, the D call given in the table. TRBV21-1 is flagged as a pseudogene. The CDR3 has 19 residues. The CDR3 bases are TGTGCCAGCAGCGAAGGCCCGGGGGGGGAGCGCCCAAGGGACAATGAGCAGTTCTTC. Protein: CASSEGPGGERPRDNEQFF.

The rearrangement links TRBV15 to TRBJ2-1; tentatively, D is TRBD2 (5 bases). Trimming left V 0 bases short and J 0 bases short, with 15 bases between. CDR1 and CDR2 from the germline V gene are LNHNV and YYDKDF (reference sequence). The CDR3 loop spans 18 amino acids. This CDR3 reads CATSRDREWLTSYNEQFF. In DNA form, the CDR3 reads TGTGCCACCAGCAGAGATCGGGAATGGCTTACCTCCTACAATGAGCAGTTCTTC.

In this sample, this clone turned up a few times. This chain links TRBV18 with TRBJ1-4, with no clear D. Germline CDR1 KGHSH, CDR2 LQKENI. V dropped 1 base and J dropped 5 bases, with 8 bases sitting between them. This CDR3 spans 14 amino acids. The CDR3 protein is CASSPRRWNEKLFF. Written as DNA, the CDR3 is TGTGCCAGCTCACCACGGAGATGGAATGAAAAACTGTTTTTT.

The rearrangement uses TRBV7-9 and TRBJ1-1; D is unclear. The V and J ends lost 6 bases and 1 base respectively, with 12 bases between them. The CDR3 consists of 14 residues. CDR1 is SEHNR, CDR2 FQNEAQ, per germline (reference sequence). CDR3 DNA: TGTGCCAGCAGTGAGTCCAACCAGAACACTGAAGCTTTCTTT. This translates into CASSESNQNTEAFF.

The J gene is TRBJ2-3, the V gene TRBV6-5; 8 bases are a match to TRBD2. The CDR3 loop spans 15 amino acids. Germline CDR1 and CDR2: MNHEY and SVGAGI. Trimming at V came to 5 bases and at J to 1 base, leaving 5 bases not matched to a gene. For the CDR3, the DNA is TGTGCCAGCAGTCGGAGCGGGGGACGCACAGATACGCAGTATTTT. Amino acids: CASSRSGGRTDTQYF.

This clone was observed a few times. The genes are TRBV14 and TRBJ2-1; D gene unclear. The V end was cut by 6 bases, the J end by 10 bases, with 10 bases between. The CDR3 loop spans 11 amino acids. In germline, CDR1 is SGHDN, CDR2 FVKESK. DNA of the CDR3: TGTGCCAGCAGTAAAAGGAGAGAGCAGTTCTTC. Encoded protein: CASSKRREQFF.

This sequence joins TRBV7-6 and TRBJ2-5; tentatively, D is TRBD2 (5 bases). V was clipped by 6 bases and J by 5 bases, with 16 bases between them. From germline, CDR1 is SGHVS and CDR2 FNYEAQ. The CDR3 runs 14 residues. This CDR3 reads CASRRGSGWETQYF. The DNA of the CDR3 is TGTGCCAGCAGGAGAGGGTCGGGTTGGGAGACCCAGTACTTC.

The sample holds a few counts of this clone. The chain uses TRBV30 and TRBJ2-3, with D perhaps matching TRBD2 (5 bases). Trimming took 8 bases from V and 0 from J, leaving 15 bases between them. CDR1 and CDR2 from the germline V gene are GTSNPN and SVGIG (reference sequence). The CDR3 has 14 residues. CDR3 bases: TGTGCCCGGTCGGGATTACTCAGCACAGATACGCAGTATTTT. Translation gives CARSGLLSTDTQYF.

This clone was found once. This chain uses TRBV19 with TRBJ1-5; D not certain. V shed 3 bases and J shed 2 bases, with 14 bases lying between them. The CDR3 contains 16 residues. From germline, CDR1 is LNHDA and CDR2 SQIVND (reference sequence). The CDR3 sequence: CASSINGMLGNQPQHF. The CDR3 region has the DNA TGTGCCAGTAGTATTAACGGGATGCTGGGCAATCAGCCCCAGCATTTT.